What follows are 12 T cell receptor beta chains derived from one specimen sequenced in a study of monozygotic twins with inflammatory bowel disease. TCRdb reprocessed the 5' RACE reads and keeps a single row for each CDR3 protein, giving no DNA. The sample features 300,000 to 400,000 distinct CDR3 sequences, with approximately 2.4% in its top ten. Material: blood. The receptors were gathered from a human donor with ulcerative colitis or Crohn's disease, or a healthy co-twin of an affected twin (not recorded which).

The V call is TRBV7-6, the J call TRBJ2-3; TCRdb proposes TRBD2, but this gene call is untestable without DNA. Per germline, CDR1 SGHVS and CDR2 FNYEAQ. This CDR3 has 15 residues. The CDR3 sequence: CASSFGPRSTDTQYF.

The chain recombines TRBV12-3 or TRBV12-4 with TRBJ1-3; there is no DNA to check the TCRdb D call of TRBD1. The CDR3 has 15 amino acids. CDR3 sequence reads: CASSSRGTGGNTIYF.

The genes are TRBV19 and TRBJ1-1; TCRdb's D call of TRBD1 is untestable without DNA. This CDR3 has 15 amino acids. Germline V gene sequence: CDR1 LNHDA, CDR2 SQIVND (reference sequence). CDR3 protein: CASSIGRGLNTESFF.

The chain carries TRBV5-6 and TRBJ2-7; absent DNA, TCRdb's TRBD2 call cannot be checked. The germline CDR1 and CDR2 sequences are SGHDT and YYEEEE. The CDR3 consists of 16 residues. The CDR3 sequence: CASSLDGGELSYEQYF.

The chain uses TRBV20-1 and TRBJ2-6. The CDR3 spans 15 residues. Germline CDR1 and CDR2: DFQATT and SNEGSKA (reference sequence). CDR3 region: CSARELDSGANVLTF.

The CDR3 protein is CASSLSGQGLYNEQFF. The rearrangement links TRBV27 to TRBJ2-1; checking the TCRdb D call of TRBD1 is not possible without DNA. CDR3 length: 16 amino acids. Germline CDR1 MNHEY, CDR2 SMNVEV (reference sequence).

The chain is built from TRBV6-2 or TRBV6-3 and TRBJ2-7. The length of the CDR3 is 13 residues. Germline V gives CDR1 MNHEY, CDR2 SVGEGT. CDR3 residues: CASSYHDSYEQYF.

This chain uses TRBV12-3 or TRBV12-4 with TRBJ2-3; as DNA is missing, the TRBD1 call by TCRdb cannot be tested. The CDR3 is 16 amino acids. The CDR3 is CASSSGGGGLADTQYF.

This sequence joins TRBV11-2 and TRBJ2-2; TCRdb lists TRBD1, though no DNA is available to test this call. The germline V gene has CDR1 SGHAT and CDR2 FQNNGV. This CDR3 is built from 15 residues. The CDR3: CASSSGQTNTGELFF. Complete variable domain (other parts from reference TRBV11-2 and TRBJ2-2): EAGVAQSPRYKIIEKRQSVAFWCNPISGHATLYWYQQILGQGPKLLIQFQNNGVVDDSQLPKDRFSAERLKGVDSTLKIQPAKLEDSAVYLCASSSGQTNTGELFFGEGSRLTVL.

The V call is TRBV20-1, the J call TRBJ1-6; as DNA is missing, the TRBD1 call by TCRdb cannot be tested. Germline assignment: CDR1 DFQATT and CDR2 SNEGSKA (reference sequence). The CDR3 length is 14 residues. CDR3 sequence reads: CSASRADYNSPLHF.

The rearrangement links TRBV6-2 or TRBV6-3 to TRBJ1-5. CDR3 length equals 16 residues. Germline lookup yields CDR1 MNHEY and CDR2 SVGEGT. This chain's CDR3 is CASSYGRQVNNQPQHF.

This chain connects TRBV5-5 to TRBJ2-3; the D gene TCRdb calls, TRBD1, cannot be checked with no DNA. Germline CDR1 SGHKS, CDR2 YYEKEE (reference sequence). The CDR3 totals 14 residues. CDR3 sequence reads: CATRYGVSLDTQYF.